The 21 T cell receptor beta chains reported below all come from one sample, sequenced in a study of cytomegalovirus exposure and HLA in healthy donors. Vbeta (60) and Jbeta (13) primers were used in the PCR. TCRdb's copy holds only in-frame clones and misses some; the assay was immunoSEQ multiplex PCR. The repertoire includes 130,000 or so clones, about four fifths of them detected once, and approximately 1.5% sits in the top ten. The specimen was PBMCs. These receptors all stem from a woman in her late teens or twenties in good health and CMV-seronegative.

Of note for this clone: An end of the junction differs from the germline gene, which may be a read error. The genes are TRBV5-1 and TRBJ1-4; TRBD1 aligns across 9 bases. Germline CDR1 reads SGHRS; CDR2 reads YFSETQ. CDR3 length: 16 residues. The CDR3 loop is CASRLNAGTGNEKLFF. The CDR3 DNA reads as TGCGCCAGCCGCTTAAATGCCGGGACAGGGAATGAAAAACTGTTTTTT.

The chain employs TRBV12-5 and TRBJ1-4; no clear D. V lost 1 base and J 8 bases, leaving 11 bases between the germline ends. CDR3 size: 14 residues. In germline, CDR1 is LGHNT, CDR2 FRNRAP. The CDR3 loop reads CASGLGQVREKLFF. The DNA for the CDR3 is TGTGCTAGTGGTTTGGGCCAGGTGAGAGAAAAACTGTTTTTT. The full variable domain, with the rest looked up from reference TRBV12-5 and TRBJ1-4, is DARVTQTPRHKVTEMGQEVTMRCQPILGHNTVFWYRQTMMQGLELLAYFRNRAPLDDSGMPKDRFSAEMPDATLATLKIQPSEPRDSAVYFCASGLGQVREKLFFGSGTQLSVL.

The chain is built from TRBV6-5 and TRBJ1-6, with TRBD1 matching over 8 bases. Germline lookup yields CDR1 MNHEY and CDR2 SVGAGI. V shed 0 bases, J shed 10 bases, and the junction held 5 bases outside the gene matches. CDR3 length equals 15 residues. For the CDR3, the DNA is TGTGCCAGCAGTTACTCGAGGACAGGGAGATCACCCCTCCACTTT. Translating gives CASSYSRTGRSPLHF.

The genes are TRBV6-6 and TRBJ2-3, with 8 nucleotides matching TRBD2. The CDR3 covers 13 residues. V was pared by 6 bases and J by 8 bases, with 7 bases of the junction left unmatched. Germline V lookup: CDR1 MNHNY, CDR2 SVGAGI (reference sequence). CDR3 DNA sequence: TGTGCCAGCAGGCCGGGACTAGAAGTTACGCAGTATTTT. As protein: CASRPGLEVTQYF.

The chain links TRBV30 to TRBJ1-5; 7 nucleotides line up with TRBD1. Germline V CDR1 and CDR2: GTSNPN, SVGIG (reference sequence). This CDR3 spans 14 amino acids. The ends lost 2 bases at V and 5 bases at J; junction bases unmatched: 6. CDR3 protein: CAWSSGQPYQPQHF. In DNA form, the CDR3 reads TGTGCCTGGAGTTCGGGACAGCCATATCAGCCCCAGCATTTT.

The V call is TRBV2, the J call TRBJ1-2; D is unresolved. The germline V gene encodes CDR1 SNHLY and CDR2 FYNNEI. The germline V and J ends were trimmed by 4 bases and 8 bases, with 8 bases remaining between them. The CDR3 consists of 11 residues. This CDR3 reads CASSVGGGYTF. In nucleotides, the CDR3 is TGTGCCAGCAGTGTGGGAGGGGGCTACACCTTC.

V is TRBV12-5 and J is TRBJ2-1; possibly TRBD1 for D (6 bases). V dropped 1 base and J dropped 8 bases, with 24 bases sitting between them. The V gene's germline CDR1 is LGHNT and CDR2 FRNRAP. The CDR3 is made up of 18 amino acids. CDR3 residues: CASGLDPPAVQGGDEQFF. The CDR3 bases are TGTGCTAGTGGTTTGGACCCCCCAGCAGTCCAAGGGGGAGATGAGCAGTTCTTC.

This clone occurred a few times. The genes are TRBV27 and TRBJ2-4, with 11 bases matching TRBD2. The CDR3 totals 15 residues. Per germline, CDR1 MNHEY and CDR2 SMNVEV (reference sequence). Losses at the gene ends were 2 bases for V and 6 bases for J; bases not matched to a gene: 3. As DNA, the CDR3 is TGTGCCAGCAGTTTAGGGCTAGCGGGAGGAAACATTCAGTACTTC. As protein: CASSLGLAGGNIQYF.

The chain carries TRBV4-1 and TRBJ2-7; maybe TRBD1 (6 bases). The germline V gene has CDR1 MGHRA and CDR2 YSYEKL. V lost 4 bases to trimming and J lost 4 bases, with 23 bases between them. The CDR3 loop spans 17 amino acids. The CDR3 region is CASSPKGDLWAPYEQYF. The DNA for the CDR3 is TGCGCCAGCAGCCCCAAGGGGGACCTATGGGCGCCTTACGAGCAGTACTTC.

The chain links TRBV2 to TRBJ2-1, with TRBD1 identical over 11 bases. After removal of 6 bases from V and 7 bases from J, the junction contained 14 bases not matched to a gene. Germline V gene data show CDR1 as SNHLY and CDR2 as FYNNEI. CDR3 length: 17 residues. CDR3 coding DNA: TGTGCCAGCAGCGAGAATTCCGGGACAGGGGGTATGAATGAGCAGTTCTTC. This sequence encodes CASSENSGTGGMNEQFF.

This chain connects TRBV11-2 to TRBJ2-7; 9 positions agree with TRBD1. This CDR3 is built from 13 residues. The trim removed 5 bases at V and 2 bases at J, leaving 1 base unmatched. The germline gives CDR1 SGHAT, CDR2 FQNNGV. The CDR3 DNA sequence: TGTGCCAGCAGCCGGACAGGGGCCTACGAGCAGTACTTC. As protein: CASSRTGAYEQYF.

This clone was seen only a few times. The V and J genes are TRBV30 and TRBJ1-3; no reliable D call. The CDR3 has 17 amino acids. Trimming took off 1 base at V and 1 base at J, with 17 bases between the two ends. Germline V gene sequence: CDR1 GTSNPN, CDR2 SVGIG (reference sequence). The CDR3, as DNA: TGTGCCTGGAGTGAAAACCCCGGGTCTCCGTCTGGAAACACCATATATTTT. This gives the protein CAWSENPGSPSGNTIYF.

The gene calls are TRBV10-1 and TRBJ2-1; D not certain. V gave up 2 bases and J gave up 2 bases, with 10 bases separating them. Germline V gives CDR1 WNHNN, CDR2 SYGVQD (reference sequence). The CDR3 spans 15 residues. The CDR3 protein is CASSEKAAPYNEQFF. As DNA, the CDR3 is TGCGCCAGCAGTGAGAAGGCGGCCCCCTACAATGAGCAGTTCTTC.

The V call is TRBV7-2, the J call TRBJ1-5, with 7 bases aligning to TRBD1. The CDR3 covers 14 residues. The J segment lost 6 bases and the V segment lost 3 bases, leaving 5 bases of the junction unmatched. Germline loops: CDR1 SGHTA, CDR2 FQGNSA. The CDR3 loop reads CASSFTGDAQPQHF. CDR3 bases: TGTGCCAGCAGCTTCACAGGGGACGCTCAGCCCCAGCATTTT.

The genes are TRBV4-3 and TRBJ1-2, with 9 bases that match TRBD1. This CDR3 has 15 amino acids. The ends lost 0 bases at V and 5 bases at J; junction bases unmatched: 4. Per germline, CDR1 LGHNA and CDR2 YSLEER. CDR3 coding DNA: TGCGCCAGCAGCCAAGACTCGGACAGGGGTTATGGCTACACCTTC. Translated: CASSQDSDRGYGYTF.

The chain employs TRBV7-8 and TRBJ2-7, with 7 bases identical to TRBD1. This CDR3 region has 14 residues. With V trimmed by 4 bases and J by 7 bases, 10 bases remained unmatched. CDR1 and CDR2 (germline): SGHVS, FQNEAQ. The CDR3 bases are TGTGCCAGCAGCTCCTCGACAGGGTCGAGGGAGCAGTACTTC. Translating gives CASSSSTGSREQYF.

CDR3 nucleotide sequence: TGTGCCAGCAGCAATCAGAACACTGAAGCTTTCTTT. Translating it yields CASSNQNTEAFF. The chain carries TRBV21-1 and TRBJ1-1; the table's TRBD1 call for D was not verified on the DNA. TRBV21-1 is a recognized pseudogene. The CDR3 length is 12 residues.

Only a few counts were recorded for this clone. V usage is TRBV5-1 and J usage is TRBJ2-7, with D possibly matching TRBD2 (5 bases). V gave up 4 bases and J gave up 0 bases, with 8 bases separating them. Germline loops: CDR1 SGHRS, CDR2 YFSETQ. The length of the CDR3 is 13 residues. As DNA, the CDR3 is TGCGCCAGCAGCGGACTCAGCTCCTACGAGCAGTACTTC. This encodes CASSGLSSYEQYF.

The gene calls are TRBV5-6 and TRBJ1-1; no clear D gene. CDR1 and CDR2 (germline): SGHDT, YYEEEE. V was pared by 2 bases and J by 5 bases, with 7 bases between. The CDR3 loop spans 12 amino acids. Written as DNA, the CDR3 is TGTGCCAGCAGCTTTCAGGCGACTGAAGCTTTCTTT. Translating gives CASSFQATEAFF.

In its sample, this clone was seen once. The rearrangement joins TRBV4-1 to TRBJ1-4; no firm D call. CDR1 is MGHRA and CDR2 is YSYEKL in the germline V gene. The CDR3 totals 15 residues. Trimming took 1 base from V and 4 from J, leaving 10 bases between them. The CDR3 DNA follows: TGCGCCAGCAGCCAAGGTGGCAGACTTAATGAAAAACTGTTTTTT. Its translation is CASSQGGRLNEKLFF.

This clone was observed a single time. The chain couples TRBV5-1 to TRBJ2-3; TRBD1 might be the D (5 bases). Germline loops: CDR1 SGHRS, CDR2 YFSETQ. The CDR3 sequence is 13 residues long. V lost 4 bases and J lost 0, with 6 bases in between. The CDR3 DNA sequence: TGCGCCAGCAGCCAGGGCAGCACAGATACGCAGTATTTT. Translating it yields CASSQGSTDTQYF.